Reported below is one T cell receptor beta chain. This sample is drawn from a study of blood T cell repertoires in COVID-19. The wider study: T cells, B-cell-depleted T cells, or PBMCs supplied cDNA or gDNA.

In the study's own analysis: By means of reference gene primer amplification, nucleated cell counts were estimated. Sequenced by immunoSEQ multiplex PCR; TCRdb stores in-frame clones only, minus some. Clone size and V and J calls were adopted from that table, with D and trimming inferred from the DNA. This sample carries just over 95,000 clones, about four fifths of them seen once, and the ten largest clones take roughly 18%. The CDR3 runs to 14 residues. Germline trimming cut 5 bases from V and 0 bases from J; bases unmatched to any gene: 4. Germline CDR1 and CDR2: LGHDT and YNNKEL (reference sequence).

This chain connects TRBV3-1 (or the pseudogene TRBV3-2) to TRBJ2-7; TRBD1 aligns across 7 bases. Sequenced material: peripheral blood. The TCR sequence derives from a man older than 75 with acute or convalescent COVID-19. The CDR3 nucleotides are TGTGCCAGCAGCAGCCGGACAGGCTCCTACGAGCAGTACTTC. This encodes CASSSRTGSYEQYF.